This TCR beta chain stems from a study of blood T cell repertoires in COVID-19. Study information: The United States, Italy and Spain were the sources of the acute and convalescent COVID-19 samples.

Germline assignment: CDR1 SSHAT and CDR2 FNYEAQ (reference sequence). This CDR3 spans 14 amino acids. The ends lost 5 bases at V and 3 bases at J; junction bases unmatched: 2. In the study's own analysis: Reference gene primers were amplified, and this amplification served to estimate nucleated cell counts. Generated by immunoSEQ multiplex PCR, the TCRdb table keeps only in-frame clones and is missing some. Clone size and the V and J calls come from that table; the DNA yielded D and trimming. In the table there are 150,000 to 200,000 clones, over 70% of which are singletons. The clonotype was recovered from a woman aged 65 to 85 who had recovered from COVID-19. The V and J genes are TRBV7-7 and TRBJ2-3; 10 bases match TRBD2. The source material was peripheral blood. The CDR3: CASSASGSTDTQYF. The CDR3 DNA sequence: TGTGCCAGCAGCGCTAGCGGGAGTACAGATACGCAGTATTTT.